These T cell receptor beta chains were read from a single sample in a study of blood T cell repertoires in COVID-19. Clones were read by immunoSEQ multiplex PCR, and TCRdb kept only the in-frame ones, dropping some. The table records around 270,000 clones, over 70% of them present only once. Sequencing was done on a sample of PBMCs or T cells enriched from blood (not recorded which). The receptors originated from a woman in her 40s who had been exposed to COVID-19. Each CDR3 is given with its conserved first and last residue. D genes are given only for firm matches. A clone size is listed for some rows: how often the clone was seen (once, few, many), or a class if it is expanded.

cdr3_nt cdr3_aa d_call j_call clone_size v_call
TGTGCCAGCAGTTACTCGGCGGGGGGGGCAGATACGCAGTATTTT CASSYSAGGADTQYF TRBD2 TRBJ2-3 . TRBV6-5
TGTGCCAGCAGCTTGACTATCGGGGACGAGCAGTACTTC CASSLTIGDEQYF . TRBJ2-7 . TRBV7-2
TGTGCCAGCAGCTTAGTGAGTTTACGTGAGCAGTTCTTC CASSLVSLREQFF . TRBJ2-1 . TRBV11-3
TGTGCCAGCAGCCCGGGACAGGCCCAATTGGGACTGTTTTTT CASSPGQAQLGLFF TRBD1 TRBJ1-4 . TRBV3-1/TRBV3-2
TGTGCCAGCAGCGTCCGCCCTGGGGACAGCTATGGCTACACCTTC CASSVRPGDSYGYTF TRBD1 TRBJ1-2 . TRBV9
TGTGCCAGCAGTAAAGACAGGGGCGGCACCGGGGAGCTGTTTTTT CASSKDRGGTGELFF TRBD1 TRBJ2-2 once TRBV25-1
TGTGCCAGCAGCTTAGACAGTTATTCTTTGGAGCTGTTTTTT CASSLDSYSLELFF . TRBJ2-2 . TRBV5-1
TGTGCCAGCACCTCCGGGACAGGGGGTTACGAGCAGTACTTC CASTSGTGGYEQYF TRBD1 TRBJ2-7 . TRBV2
TGTGCCAGCAGCTCAACAAGACAGTTCACTGAAGCTTTCTTT CASSSTRQFTEAFF . TRBJ1-1 . TRBV7-9
TGTGCCAGCAGCTCTGGAGGCGGGGAAGAGACCCAGTACTTC CASSSGGGEETQYF . TRBJ2-5 . TRBV7-6
TGTGCCAGCAGCTTAGGACAGATGAACACTGAAGCTTTCTTT CASSLGQMNTEAFF . TRBJ1-1 . TRBV5-5
TGTGCCAGCAGTCGGACTAGCGGGAACACCGGGGAGCTGTTTTTT CASSRTSGNTGELFF TRBD2 TRBJ2-2 . TRBV6-2/TRBV6-3
TGTGCCAGCAGCAACACCCGAGGCTCTGGGGCCAACGTCCTGACTTTC CASSNTRGSGANVLTF . TRBJ2-6 . TRBV27
TGTGCCAGCAGCTCCCAGGGGTGGGGTCAGCCCCAGCATTTT CASSSQGWGQPQHF . TRBJ1-5 . TRBV13